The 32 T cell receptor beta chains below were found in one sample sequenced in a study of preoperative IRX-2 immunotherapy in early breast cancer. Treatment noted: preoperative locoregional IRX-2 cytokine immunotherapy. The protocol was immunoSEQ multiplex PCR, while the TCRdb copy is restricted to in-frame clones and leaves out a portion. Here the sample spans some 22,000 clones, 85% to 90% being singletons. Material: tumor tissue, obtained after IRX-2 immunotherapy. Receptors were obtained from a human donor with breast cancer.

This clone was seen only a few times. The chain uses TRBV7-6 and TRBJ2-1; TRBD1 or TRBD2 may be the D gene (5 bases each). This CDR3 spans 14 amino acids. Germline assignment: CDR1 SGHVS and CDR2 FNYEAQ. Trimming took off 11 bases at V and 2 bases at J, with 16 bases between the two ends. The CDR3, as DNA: TGTGCCTCCTTGAGGGACGGAACCTACAATGAGCAGTTCTTC. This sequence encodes CASLRDGTYNEQFF.

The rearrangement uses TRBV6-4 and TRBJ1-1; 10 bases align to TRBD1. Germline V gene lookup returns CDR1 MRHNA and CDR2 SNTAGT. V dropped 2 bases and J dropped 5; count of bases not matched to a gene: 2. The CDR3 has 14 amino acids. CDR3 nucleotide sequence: TGTGCCAGCAGTGACACGGACAGGGGGACTGAAGCTTTCTTT. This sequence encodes CASSDTDRGTEAFF.

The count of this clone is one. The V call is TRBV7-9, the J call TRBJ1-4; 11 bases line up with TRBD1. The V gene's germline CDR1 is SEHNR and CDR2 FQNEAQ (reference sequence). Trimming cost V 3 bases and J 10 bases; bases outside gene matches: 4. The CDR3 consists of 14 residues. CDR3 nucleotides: TGTGCCAGCAGCTTTGGGACAGGGGGAGGAAAACTGTTTTTT. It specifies CASSFGTGGGKLFF.

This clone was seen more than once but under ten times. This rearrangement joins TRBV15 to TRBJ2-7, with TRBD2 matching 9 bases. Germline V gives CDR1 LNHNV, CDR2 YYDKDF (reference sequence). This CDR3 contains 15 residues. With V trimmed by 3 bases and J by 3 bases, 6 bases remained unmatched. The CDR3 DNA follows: TGTGCCACCAGCAGGGAACTAGCGGGCAGCTACGAGCAGTACTTC. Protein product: CATSRELAGSYEQYF. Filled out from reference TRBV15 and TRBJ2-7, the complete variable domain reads DAMVIQNPRYQVTQFGKPVTLSCSQTLNHNVMYWYQQKSSQAPKLLFHYYDKDFNNEADTPDNFQSRRPNTSFCFLDIRSPGLGDTAMYLCATSRELAGSYEQYFGPGTRLTVT.

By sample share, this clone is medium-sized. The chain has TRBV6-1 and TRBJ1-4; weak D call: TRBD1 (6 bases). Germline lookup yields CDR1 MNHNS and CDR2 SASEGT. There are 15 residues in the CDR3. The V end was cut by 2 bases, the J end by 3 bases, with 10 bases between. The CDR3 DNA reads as TGTGCCAGCAGTGAATTGACAGGTTCTAATGAAAAACTGTTTTTT. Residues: CASSELTGSNEKLFF.

CDR3 amino acids: CASSEGQFNQPQHF. The CDR3 DNA is TGTGCCAGCAGTGAAGGGCAGTTCAATCAGCCCCAGCATTTT. The chain is built from TRBV6-1 and TRBJ1-5, with no clear D. Germline-derived CDR1 and CDR2 are MNHNS and SASEGT. The CDR3 covers 14 residues. Trimming pared 1 base from V and 3 bases from J, leaving 7 bases between.

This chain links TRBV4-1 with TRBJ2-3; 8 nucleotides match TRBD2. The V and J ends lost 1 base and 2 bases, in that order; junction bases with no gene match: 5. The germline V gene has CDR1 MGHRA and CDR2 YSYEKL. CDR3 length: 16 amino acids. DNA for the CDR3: TGCGCCAGCAGCCAAGTCGTAGCGGGGCTCACAGATACGCAGTATTTT. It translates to CASSQVVAGLTDTQYF.

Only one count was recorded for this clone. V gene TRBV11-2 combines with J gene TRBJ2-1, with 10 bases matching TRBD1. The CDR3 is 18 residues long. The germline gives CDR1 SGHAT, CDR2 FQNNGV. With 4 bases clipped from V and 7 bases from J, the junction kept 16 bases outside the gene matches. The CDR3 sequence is CASSSTRPDRGRMNEQFF. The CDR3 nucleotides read TGTGCCAGCAGCTCGACTCGACCGGACAGGGGGAGGATGAATGAGCAGTTCTTC.

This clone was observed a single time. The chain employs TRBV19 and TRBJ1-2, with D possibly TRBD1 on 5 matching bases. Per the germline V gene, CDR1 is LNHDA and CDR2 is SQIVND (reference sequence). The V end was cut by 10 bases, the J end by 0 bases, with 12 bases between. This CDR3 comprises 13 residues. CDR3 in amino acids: CATVRDSNYGYTF. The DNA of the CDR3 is TGTGCCACTGTTCGGGACTCTAACTATGGCTACACCTTC.

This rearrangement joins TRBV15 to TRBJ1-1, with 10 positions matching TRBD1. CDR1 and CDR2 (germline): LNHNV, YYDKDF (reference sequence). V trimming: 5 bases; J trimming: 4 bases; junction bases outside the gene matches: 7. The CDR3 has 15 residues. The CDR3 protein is CATSGRQGAATEAFF. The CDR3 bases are TGTGCCACCAGCGGCAGACAGGGGGCTGCCACTGAAGCTTTCTTT.

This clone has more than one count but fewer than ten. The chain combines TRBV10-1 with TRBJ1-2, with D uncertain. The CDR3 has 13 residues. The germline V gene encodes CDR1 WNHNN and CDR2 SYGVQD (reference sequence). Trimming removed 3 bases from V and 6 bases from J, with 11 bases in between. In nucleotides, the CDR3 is TGCGCCAGCAGTGAAAGAGGGTCCGATGGCTACACCTTC. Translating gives CASSERGSDGYTF.

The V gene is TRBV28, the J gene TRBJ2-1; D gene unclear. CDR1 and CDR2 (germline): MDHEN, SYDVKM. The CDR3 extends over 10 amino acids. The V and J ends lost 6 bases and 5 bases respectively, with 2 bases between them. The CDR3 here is CASSNNEQFF. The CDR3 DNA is TGTGCCAGCAGCAACAATGAGCAGTTCTTC.

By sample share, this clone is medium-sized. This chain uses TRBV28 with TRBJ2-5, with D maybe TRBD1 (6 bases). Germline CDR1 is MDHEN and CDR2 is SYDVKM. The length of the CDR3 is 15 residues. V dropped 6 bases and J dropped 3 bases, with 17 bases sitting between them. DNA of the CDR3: TGTGCCAGCAGCTATCGCCCCCGGACAGAAGAGACCCAGTACTTC. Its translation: CASSYRPRTEETQYF.

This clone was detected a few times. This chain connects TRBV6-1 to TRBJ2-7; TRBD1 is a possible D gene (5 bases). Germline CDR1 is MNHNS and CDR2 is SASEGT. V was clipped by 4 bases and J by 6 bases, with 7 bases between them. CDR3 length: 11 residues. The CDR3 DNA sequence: TGTGCCAGCAGTGGACAGACCGAGCAGTACTTC. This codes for CASSGQTEQYF.

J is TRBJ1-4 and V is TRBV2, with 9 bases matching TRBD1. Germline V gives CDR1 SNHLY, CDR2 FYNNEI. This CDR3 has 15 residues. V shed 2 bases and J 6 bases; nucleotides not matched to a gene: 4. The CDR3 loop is CASSERDRVDEKLFF. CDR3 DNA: TGTGCCAGCAGTGAACGGGACAGGGTGGATGAAAAACTGTTTTTT.

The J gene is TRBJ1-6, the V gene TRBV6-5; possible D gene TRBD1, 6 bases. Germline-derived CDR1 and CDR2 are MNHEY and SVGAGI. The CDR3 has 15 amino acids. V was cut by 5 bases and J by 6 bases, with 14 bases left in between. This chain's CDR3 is CASSTLPDSNSPLHF. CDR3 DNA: TGTGCCAGCAGTACCCTTCCGGACAGTAATTCACCCCTCCACTTT.

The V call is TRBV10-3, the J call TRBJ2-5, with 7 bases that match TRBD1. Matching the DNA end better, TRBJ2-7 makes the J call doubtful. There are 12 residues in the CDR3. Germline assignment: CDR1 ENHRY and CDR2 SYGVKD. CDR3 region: CASSDRVYEQYF. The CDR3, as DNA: TGTGCCTCTAGTGACAGGGTCTACGAGCAGTACTTC.

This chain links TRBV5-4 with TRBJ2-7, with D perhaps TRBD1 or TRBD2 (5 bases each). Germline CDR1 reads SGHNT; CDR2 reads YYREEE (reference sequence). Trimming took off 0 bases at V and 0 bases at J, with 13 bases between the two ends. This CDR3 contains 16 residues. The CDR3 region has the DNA TGTGCCAGCAGCTTGGGGACTCGGGGCAACTCCTACGAGCAGTACTTC. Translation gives CASSLGTRGNSYEQYF. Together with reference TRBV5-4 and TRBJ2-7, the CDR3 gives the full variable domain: ETGVTQSPTHLIKTRGQQVTLRCSSQSGHNTVSWYQQALGQGPQFIFQYYREEENGRGNFPPRFSGLQFPNYSSELNVNALELDDSALYLCASSLGTRGNSYEQYFGPGTRLTVT.

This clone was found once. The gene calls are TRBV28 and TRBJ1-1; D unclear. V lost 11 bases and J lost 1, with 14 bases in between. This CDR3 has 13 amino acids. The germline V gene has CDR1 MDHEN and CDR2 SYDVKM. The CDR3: CASGAGGNTEAFF. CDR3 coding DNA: TGTGCCTCAGGCGCAGGAGGGAACACTGAAGCTTTCTTT.

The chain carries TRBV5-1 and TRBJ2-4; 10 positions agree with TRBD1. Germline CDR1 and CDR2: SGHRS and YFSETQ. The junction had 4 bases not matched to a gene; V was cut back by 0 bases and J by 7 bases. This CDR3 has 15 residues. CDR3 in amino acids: CASSLETGGPNIQYF. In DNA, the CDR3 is TGCGCCAGCAGCTTGGAGACAGGGGGCCCTAACATTCAGTACTTC.

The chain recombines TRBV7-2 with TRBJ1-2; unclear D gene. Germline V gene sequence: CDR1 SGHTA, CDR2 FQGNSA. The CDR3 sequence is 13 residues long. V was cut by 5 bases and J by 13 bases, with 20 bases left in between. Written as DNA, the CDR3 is TGTGCCAGCAGCGTAGGCCCCGACGACGGCGTCACCTTC. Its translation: CASSVGPDDGVTF.

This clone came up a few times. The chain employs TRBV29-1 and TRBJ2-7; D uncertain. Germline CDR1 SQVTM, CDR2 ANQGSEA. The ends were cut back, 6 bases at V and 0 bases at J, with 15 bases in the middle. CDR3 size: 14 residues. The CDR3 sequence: CSVMGHESSYEQYF. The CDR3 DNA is TGCAGCGTCATGGGCCATGAGAGCTCCTACGAGCAGTACTTC.

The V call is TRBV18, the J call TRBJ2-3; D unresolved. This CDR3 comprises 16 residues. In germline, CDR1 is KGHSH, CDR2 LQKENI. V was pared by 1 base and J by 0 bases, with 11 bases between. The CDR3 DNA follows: TGTGCCAGCTCACCACAGCGCACTCCTAGCACAGATACGCAGTATTTT. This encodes CASSPQRTPSTDTQYF. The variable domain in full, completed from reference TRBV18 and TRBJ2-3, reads NAGVMQNPRHLVRRRGQEARLRCSPMKGHSHVYWYRQLPEEGLKFMVYLQKENIIDESGMPKERFSAEFPKEGPSILRIQQVVRGDSAAYFCASSPQRTPSTDTQYFGPGTRLTVL.

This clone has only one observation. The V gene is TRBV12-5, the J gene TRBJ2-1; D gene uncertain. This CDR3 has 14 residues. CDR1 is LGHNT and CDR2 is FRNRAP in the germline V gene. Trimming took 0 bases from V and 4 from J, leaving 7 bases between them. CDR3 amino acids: CASGLVPNYNEQFF. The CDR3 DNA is TGTGCTAGTGGTTTGGTACCCAATTACAATGAGCAGTTCTTC.

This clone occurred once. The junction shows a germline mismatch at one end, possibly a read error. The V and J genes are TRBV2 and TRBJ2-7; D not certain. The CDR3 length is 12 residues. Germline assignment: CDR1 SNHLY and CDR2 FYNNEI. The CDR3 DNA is TGTGTCAGCAGTCCCGCCTCCTACGAGCAGTACTTC. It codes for CVSSPASYEQYF.

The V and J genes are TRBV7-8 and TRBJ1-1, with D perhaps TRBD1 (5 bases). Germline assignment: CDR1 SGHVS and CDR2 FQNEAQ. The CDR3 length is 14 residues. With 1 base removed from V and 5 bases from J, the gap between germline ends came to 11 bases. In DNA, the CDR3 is TGTGCCAGCAGCTTAGTAGCCCAGGGTACTGAAGCTTTCTTT. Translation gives CASSLVAQGTEAFF.

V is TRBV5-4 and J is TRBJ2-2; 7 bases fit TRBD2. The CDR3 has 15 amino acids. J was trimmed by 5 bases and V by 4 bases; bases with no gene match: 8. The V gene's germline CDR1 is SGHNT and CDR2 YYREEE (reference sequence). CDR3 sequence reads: CASSTPLARTGELFF. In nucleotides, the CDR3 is TGTGCCAGCAGCACCCCACTAGCGAGAACCGGGGAGCTGTTTTTT. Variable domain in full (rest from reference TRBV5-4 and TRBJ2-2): ETGVTQSPTHLIKTRGQQVTLRCSSQSGHNTVSWYQQALGQGPQFIFQYYREEENGRGNFPPRFSGLQFPNYSSELNVNALELDDSALYLCASSTPLARTGELFFGEGSRLTVL.

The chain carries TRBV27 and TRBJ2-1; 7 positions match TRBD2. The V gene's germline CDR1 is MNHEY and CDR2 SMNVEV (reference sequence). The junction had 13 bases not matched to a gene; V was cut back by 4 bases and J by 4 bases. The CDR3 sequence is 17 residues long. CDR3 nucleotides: TGTGCCAGCAGTTACTCCCCTCGGGGGGTACAATACAATGAGCAGTTCTTC. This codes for CASSYSPRGVQYNEQFF.

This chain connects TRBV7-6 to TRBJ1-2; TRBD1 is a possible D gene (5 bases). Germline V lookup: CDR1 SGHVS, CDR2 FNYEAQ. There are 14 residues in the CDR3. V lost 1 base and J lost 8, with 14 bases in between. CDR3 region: CASSLGWGDYGYTF. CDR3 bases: TGTGCCAGCAGCTTAGGGTGGGGGGATTACGGCTACACCTTC. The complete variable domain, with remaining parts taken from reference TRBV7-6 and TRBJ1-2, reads GAGVSQSPRYKVTKRGQDVALRCDPISGHVSLYWYRQALGQGPEFLTYFNYEAQQDKSGLPNDRFSAERPEGSISTLTIQRTEQRDSAMYRCASSLGWGDYGYTFGSGTRLTVV.

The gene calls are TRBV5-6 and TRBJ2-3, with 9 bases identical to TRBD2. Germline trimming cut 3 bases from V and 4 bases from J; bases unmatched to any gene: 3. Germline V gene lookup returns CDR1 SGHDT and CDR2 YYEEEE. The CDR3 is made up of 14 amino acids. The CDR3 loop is CASSSGLASDTQYF. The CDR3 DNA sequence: TGTGCCAGCAGCTCGGGACTAGCTTCAGATACGCAGTATTTT.

In nucleotides, the CDR3 is TGTGCCAGCAGTGAACGCAGGAACTATGGCTACACCTTC. As protein: CASSERRNYGYTF. This chain uses TRBV6-1 with TRBJ1-2, with no clear D. The germline gives CDR1 MNHNS, CDR2 SASEGT. This CDR3 is built from 13 residues. Trimming pared 2 bases from V and 2 bases from J, leaving 6 bases between.

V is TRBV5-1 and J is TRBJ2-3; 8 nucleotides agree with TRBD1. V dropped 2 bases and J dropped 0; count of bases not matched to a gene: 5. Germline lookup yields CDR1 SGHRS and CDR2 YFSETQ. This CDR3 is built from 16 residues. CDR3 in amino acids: CASSLLTGASTDTQYF. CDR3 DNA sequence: TGCGCCAGCAGCTTACTGACAGGGGCTAGCACAGATACGCAGTATTTT.